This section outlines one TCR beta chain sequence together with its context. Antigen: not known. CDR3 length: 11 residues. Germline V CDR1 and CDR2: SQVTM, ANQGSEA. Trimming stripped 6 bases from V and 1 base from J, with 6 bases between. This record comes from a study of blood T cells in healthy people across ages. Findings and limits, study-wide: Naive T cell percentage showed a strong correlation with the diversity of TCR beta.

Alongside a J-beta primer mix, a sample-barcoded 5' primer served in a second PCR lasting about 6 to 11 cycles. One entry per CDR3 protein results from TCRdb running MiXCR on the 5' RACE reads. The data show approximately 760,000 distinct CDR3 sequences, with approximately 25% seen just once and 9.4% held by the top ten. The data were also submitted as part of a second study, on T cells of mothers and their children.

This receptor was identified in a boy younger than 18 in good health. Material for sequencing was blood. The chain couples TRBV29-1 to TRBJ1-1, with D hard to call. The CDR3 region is CSVSGNTEAFF. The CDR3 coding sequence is TGCAGCGTCTCCGGGAACACTGAAGCTTTCTTT.